This TCR beta chain was observed in a study of T cell changes during pregnancy in multiple sclerosis. Clones were read by immunoSEQ multiplex PCR, and TCRdb kept only the in-frame ones, dropping some. Found here are 55,000 to 75,000 clones, 91% of them singletons; the top ten hold 1% to 1.5%. Germline lookup yields CDR1 SGDLS and CDR2 YYNGEE. The CDR3 has 14 residues. Trimming removed 4 bases at V and 1 base at J, with 11 bases between. The gene calls are TRBV9 and TRBJ1-1; unclear D gene. This TCR was sampled from a female donor in good health, enrolled as a control in a pregnancy study. The sample in question was peripheral blood, obtained after pregnancy. In nucleotides, the CDR3 is TGTGCCAGCAGCCTATTTGGAGAGAACACTGAAGCTTTCTTT. This encodes CASSLFGENTEAFF.